Below are 32 T cell receptor beta chains sequenced from a single sample in a study of cytomegalovirus exposure and HLA in healthy donors. Both 60 Vbeta primers and 13 Jbeta primers went into the PCR. The table came from immunoSEQ multiplex PCR; TCRdb's copy has only in-frame clones and leaves some out. The sample shows 100,000 to 150,000 clones, approximately 80% of them seen only once. The sample consisted of PBMCs. The receptors originated from a woman aged 18 to 35 in good health and CMV-seropositive.

The V and J genes are TRBV7-9 and TRBJ2-3; D might be TRBD2 (6 bases). Germline V gene sequence: CDR1 SEHNR, CDR2 FQNEAQ (reference sequence). The CDR3 spans 15 residues. Trimming removed 4 bases at V and 10 bases at J, with 21 bases between. The DNA of the CDR3 is TGTGCCAGCAGCTATCGGGACGGGGGATCACCAGCGCAGTATTTT. Translated, it gives CASSYRDGGSPAQYF.

The chain carries TRBV5-1 and TRBJ2-5; perhaps TRBD2 as D (5 bases). Germline values: CDR1 SGHRS, CDR2 YFSETQ. This CDR3 comprises 14 residues. V dropped 0 bases and J dropped 5 bases, with 11 bases sitting between them. The CDR3, as DNA: TGCGCCAGCAGCTTGGGCGGGTTTGGGGAGACCCAGTACTTC. Translation gives CASSLGGFGETQYF.

J is TRBJ1-2 and V is TRBV19; TRBD1 matches 9 bases. This CDR3 region has 20 residues. CDR1 LNHDA and CDR2 SQIVND come from the germline V gene (reference sequence). Unmatched junction bases numbered 21, after V lost 0 bases and J lost 7 bases. The CDR3 nucleotides read TGTGCCAGTAGTATAGATCGTGCCGGGACAGGGCTACTGTTGCTACGTGGCTACACCTTC. Translated, it gives CASSIDRAGTGLLLLRGYTF.

The V gene is TRBV10-2, the J gene TRBJ1-1; unclear D gene. This CDR3 has 12 amino acids. Germline V gives CDR1 WSHSY, CDR2 SAAADI. Trimming pared 9 bases from V and 3 bases from J, leaving 11 bases between. The CDR3 DNA sequence: TGCGCCAGATTCCGGGGTTACACTGAAGCTTTCTTT. Translating gives CARFRGYTEAFF.

The rearrangement joins TRBV29-1 to TRBJ2-1, with 8 positions matching TRBD2. The V and J ends lost 8 bases and 8 bases, in that order; junction bases with no gene match: 8. The CDR3 consists of 12 residues. Germline V gene sequence: CDR1 SQVTM, CDR2 ANQGSEA. CDR3 region: CSSNRGGDEQFF. The CDR3 DNA follows: TGCAGCTCCAACCGGGGGGGGGATGAGCAGTTCTTC.

The V call is TRBV6-5, the J call TRBJ1-2; no clear D gene. Germline V CDR1 and CDR2: MNHEY, SVGAGI. The CDR3 extends over 14 amino acids. V was pared by 2 bases and J by 8 bases, with 15 bases between. CDR3 nucleotide sequence: TGTGCCAGCAGTTACCCGGCGGGAAGAGGGGGCTACACCTTC. Protein sequence: CASSYPAGRGGYTF.

The rearrangement uses TRBV19 and TRBJ1-3, with D tentatively TRBD1 (5 bases). V was shortened by 5 bases and J by 4 bases, with 12 bases between the two germline ends. The germline gives CDR1 LNHDA, CDR2 SQIVND (reference sequence). This CDR3 region has 14 residues. For the CDR3, the DNA is TGTGCCAGTAGTGATGGGGCGCGAGGAAACACCATATATTTT. Its protein product is CASSDGARGNTIYF.

V is TRBV5-6 and J is TRBJ2-3; 11 bases align to TRBD1. With 0 bases clipped from V and 5 bases from J, the junction kept 5 bases outside the gene matches. Germline lookup yields CDR1 SGHDT and CDR2 YYEEEE. This CDR3 comprises 16 residues. The CDR3 DNA is TGTGCCAGCAGCTTGGGGACAGGGGGCGCAGGAGATACGCAGTATTTT. Encoded protein: CASSLGTGGAGDTQYF.

This clone was recorded once. This chain links TRBV9 with TRBJ2-7, with D hard to call. CDR3 length equals 13 residues. Germline-derived CDR1 and CDR2 are SGDLS and YYNGEE. Trimming pared 0 bases from V and 6 bases from J, leaving 10 bases between. CDR3 protein: CASSVGGNREQYF. The CDR3 nucleotides are TGTGCCAGCAGCGTAGGAGGCAACCGCGAGCAGTACTTC.

This chain connects TRBV28 to TRBJ1-2; D call uncertain. Trimming left V 2 bases short and J 7 bases short, with 14 bases between. The CDR3 totals 14 residues. CDR1 is MDHEN and CDR2 is SYDVKM in the germline V gene. The CDR3 DNA is TGTGCCAGCAGTTTAACTAACCCCTGGAGTGGCTACACCTTC. This translates into CASSLTNPWSGYTF.

The chain joins TRBV6-1 to TRBJ2-3; 7 nucleotides line up with TRBD1. V shed 6 bases, J shed 2 bases, and the junction held 5 bases outside the gene matches. Germline loops: CDR1 MNHNS, CDR2 SASEGT. This CDR3 contains 14 residues. DNA of the CDR3: TGTGCCAGCAGGGACAGGAGCTACACAGATACGCAGTATTTT. It yields the protein CASRDRSYTDTQYF.

The chain recombines TRBV7-9 with TRBJ2-2, with a tentative D call TRBD2 (5 bases). Between the trimmed V and J ends, which lost 3 bases and 7 bases, there was a span of 18 bases. The CDR3 has 16 residues. Germline values: CDR1 SEHNR, CDR2 FQNEAQ (reference sequence). CDR3 sequence: CASSFTKVGKSGELFF. DNA of the CDR3: TGTGCCAGCAGCTTCACCAAGGTCGGGAAGAGCGGGGAGCTGTTTTTT.

This clone was seen more than once but under ten times. One base separates it from a far larger clone, so it is likely a read error. The CDR3: CASSWLAGGHETQYF. The CDR3 nucleotides are TGTGCCAGCAGTTGGCTAGCGGGGGGCCACGAGACCCAGTACTTC. The chain recombines TRBV6-5 with TRBJ2-5; TRBD2 aligns across 11 bases. This CDR3 is 15 amino acids long. Germline trimming cut 4 bases from V and 5 bases from J; bases unmatched to any gene: 6. Germline V gene lookup returns CDR1 MNHEY and CDR2 SVGAGI.

The chain is built from TRBV7-3 and TRBJ2-1, with D unresolved. Germline values: CDR1 SGHTA, CDR2 FQGTGA. V gave up 10 bases and J gave up 0 bases, with 19 bases separating them. This CDR3 is 16 amino acids long. The CDR3 region has the DNA TGTGCCACTACGGGTCCCTTCCTTACCTCCTACAATGAGCAGTTCTTC. As protein: CATTGPFLTSYNEQFF.

The CDR3 protein is CASRSGTSPPGELFF. Here the CDR3 DNA reads TGTGCCAGCAGGTCCGGGACTAGCCCTCCCGGGGAGCTGTTTTTT. V usage is TRBV5-6 and J usage is TRBJ2-2; 9 bases fit TRBD2. Germline loops: CDR1 SGHDT, CDR2 YYEEEE. The CDR3 has 15 amino acids. V shed 5 bases and J 6 bases; nucleotides not matched to a gene: 8.

V usage is TRBV19 and J usage is TRBJ2-1; TRBD1 matches 7 bases. The CDR3 extends over 14 amino acids. V lost 7 bases to trimming and J lost 5 bases; unmatched junction nucleotides: 8. Germline V gene data show CDR1 as LNHDA and CDR2 as SQIVND (reference sequence). The CDR3 is CASTTQGSHNEQFF. CDR3 nucleotides: TGTGCCAGTACCACACAGGGGTCCCACAATGAGCAGTTCTTC.

V gene TRBV6-6 combines with J gene TRBJ1-2; D may be TRBD1 (6 bases). In germline, CDR1 is MNHNY, CDR2 SVGAGI (reference sequence). Trimming removed 2 bases at V and 2 bases at J, with 12 bases between. The CDR3 is 15 amino acids. CDR3 protein: CASSYSLQGNYGYTF. The CDR3 region has the DNA TGTGCCAGCAGTTACAGTTTGCAGGGGAACTATGGCTACACCTTC.

This chain connects TRBV7-2 to TRBJ2-7; 10 bases are shared with TRBD1. V shed 5 bases and J 7 bases; nucleotides not matched to a gene: 5. The CDR3 covers 13 residues. Germline CDR1 SGHTA, CDR2 FQGNSA. This CDR3 is CASSLGQGWEQYF. The CDR3 bases are TGTGCCAGCAGCCTGGGACAGGGGTGGGAGCAGTACTTC.

The chain employs TRBV30 and TRBJ2-7; 8 nucleotides agree with TRBD2. Losses at the gene ends were 5 bases for V and 2 bases for J; bases not matched to a gene: 5. Germline CDR1 and CDR2: GTSNPN and SVGIG (reference sequence). This CDR3 has 13 residues. This chain's CDR3 is CAWVTAGAYEQYF. In nucleotides, the CDR3 is TGTGCCTGGGTTACAGCGGGGGCCTACGAGCAGTACTTC.

This clone came up a few times. This chain uses TRBV4-1 with TRBJ2-7; 13 positions agree with TRBD2. With 3 bases clipped from V and 4 bases from J, the junction kept 3 bases outside the gene matches. Germline CDR1 is MGHRA and CDR2 is YSYEKL. CDR3 length: 15 residues. The CDR3 reads CASSQGTSGEYEQYF. As DNA, the CDR3 is TGCGCCAGCAGCCAGGGGACTAGCGGGGAATACGAGCAGTACTTC.

V is TRBV4-2 and J is TRBJ2-2, with D unclear. This CDR3 is 16 amino acids long. CDR1 LGHNA and CDR2 YNFKEQ come from the germline V gene. V was trimmed by 0 bases and J by 5 bases, leaving 13 bases between them. The CDR3 is CASSQDLIIRTGELFF. For the CDR3, the DNA is TGTGCCAGCAGCCAAGATTTGATTATCCGGACCGGGGAGCTGTTTTTT.

V and J are TRBV30 and TRBJ1-1; TRBD1 might be the D (6 bases). The V and J ends lost 0 bases and 3 bases respectively, with 8 bases between them. Germline V gene data show CDR1 as GTSNPN and CDR2 as SVGIG (reference sequence). This CDR3 comprises 13 residues. CDR3 nucleotide sequence: TGTGCCTGGAGTGTGCACAGGGACACTGAAGCTTTCTTT. Residues: CAWSVHRDTEAFF.

On this clone: Other DNA sequences of this sample code for an identical CDR3. The rearrangement uses TRBV11-2 and TRBJ2-7, with 8 bases fitting TRBD1. Trimming cost V 4 bases and J 6 bases; bases outside gene matches: 5. This CDR3 has 13 residues. The germline gives CDR1 SGHAT, CDR2 FQNNGV. CDR3 loop: CASSSWTGSEQYF. DNA for the CDR3: TGTGCCAGCAGCTCGTGGACAGGGAGCGAGCAGTACTTC. The full variable domain, in which reference TRBV11-2 and TRBJ2-7 provide the parts outside the CDR3, is EAGVAQSPRYKIIEKRQSVAFWCNPISGHATLYWYQQILGQGPKLLIQFQNNGVVDDSQLPKDRFSAERLKGVDSTLKIQPAKLEDSAVYLCASSSWTGSEQYFGPGTRLTVT.

The V call is TRBV2, the J call TRBJ2-2, with 7 bases lining up with TRBD1. With 6 bases clipped from V and 0 bases from J, the junction kept 7 bases outside the gene matches. Germline values: CDR1 SNHLY, CDR2 FYNNEI. The CDR3 extends over 16 amino acids. DNA for the CDR3: TGTGCCAGCAGCGGGGTAGGGGGCGCGAACACCGGGGAGCTGTTTTTT. It specifies CASSGVGGANTGELFF.

V gene TRBV5-1 combines with J gene TRBJ2-6; D call uncertain. Trimming shortened V by 5 bases and J by 1 base, and 13 bases separated the two germline ends. The germline CDR1 and CDR2 sequences are SGHRS and YFSETQ. The CDR3 spans 16 residues. The CDR3 nucleotides are TGCGCCAGCAGGTTTGGAGTAGGATCTGGGGCCAACGTCCTGACTTTC. This translates into CASRFGVGSGANVLTF.

This clone was counted between two and nine times. This chain connects TRBV6-5 to TRBJ1-5; 7 nucleotides agree with TRBD1. The CDR3 consists of 14 residues. V shed 6 bases, J shed 6 bases, and the junction held 8 bases outside the gene matches. Germline V lookup: CDR1 MNHEY, CDR2 SVGAGI. The CDR3 coding sequence is TGTGCCAGCAGCACCAACAGGGGTACTCAGCCCCAGCATTTT. The encoded protein is CASSTNRGTQPQHF.

In the case of this clone: This sample includes further DNA sequences coding for the same CDR3. V gene TRBV29-1 combines with J gene TRBJ2-1; D not certain. Germline loops: CDR1 SQVTM, CDR2 ANQGSEA. The CDR3 has 12 amino acids. V gave up 3 bases and J gave up 2 bases, with 5 bases separating them. The CDR3 is CSVDRTYNEQFF. The CDR3 DNA is TGCAGCGTTGACAGGACCTACAATGAGCAGTTCTTC.

This clone was found a few times. The chain employs TRBV2 and TRBJ2-5, with 8 bases lining up with TRBD2. From germline, CDR1 is SNHLY and CDR2 FYNNEI. CDR3 length: 15 amino acids. V was clipped by 6 bases and J by 1 base; unmatched bases: 7. CDR3 residues: CASRPAGDPQETQYF. In DNA, the CDR3 is TGTGCCAGCAGGCCAGCGGGAGACCCCCAAGAGACCCAGTACTTC.

The chain links TRBV6-5 to TRBJ2-7, with a weak D call TRBD1 (5 bases). Germline V gives CDR1 MNHEY, CDR2 SVGAGI. V gave up 5 bases and J gave up 3 bases, with 14 bases separating them. The CDR3 contains 14 residues. CDR3 protein: CASSQGPTVYEQYF. CDR3 DNA sequence: TGTGCCAGCAGTCAGGGTCCCACCGTCTACGAGCAGTACTTC.

This chain connects TRBV27 to TRBJ2-3, with 15 bases matching TRBD2. The length of the CDR3 is 20 residues. The V segment lost 4 bases and the J segment 4 bases; nucleotides outside the gene matches: 15. Germline-derived CDR1 and CDR2 are MNHEY and SMNVEV (reference sequence). The CDR3 DNA is TGTGCCAGCAGTTCTACCGCAGGACTAGCGGGGGGGCCGGGGTCAGATACGCAGTATTTT. It is translated as CASSSTAGLAGGPGSDTQYF.

Of note for this clone: Other DNA sequences of this sample code for an identical CDR3. The CDR3 loop reads CASSPGQGNEKLFF. The CDR3 bases are TGTGCCAGCTCTCCGGGACAGGGGAATGAAAAACTGTTTTTT. The chain has TRBV18 and TRBJ1-4, with TRBD1 identical over 10 bases. Germline lookup yields CDR1 KGHSH and CDR2 LQKENI. V shed 6 bases, J shed 5 bases, and the junction held 3 bases outside the gene matches. The CDR3 covers 14 residues. The entire variable domain, with the rest obtained from reference TRBV18 and TRBJ1-4, is as follows: NAGVMQNPRHLVRRRGQEARLRCSPMKGHSHVYWYRQLPEEGLKFMVYLQKENIIDESGMPKERFSAEFPKEGPSILRIQQVVRGDSAAYFCASSPGQGNEKLFFGSGTQLSVL.

This clone occurred once. The gene calls are TRBV10-3 and TRBJ2-1; the match to TRBD2 covers 11 bases. There are 16 residues in the CDR3. After removal of 1 base from V and 9 bases from J, the junction contained 8 bases not matched to a gene. Germline assignment: CDR1 ENHRY and CDR2 SYGVKD. The CDR3 bases are TGTGCCATCAGTGAGTTTCAGACTAGCGGGGATAGTGAGCAGTTCTTC. Translated: CAISEFQTSGDSEQFF.